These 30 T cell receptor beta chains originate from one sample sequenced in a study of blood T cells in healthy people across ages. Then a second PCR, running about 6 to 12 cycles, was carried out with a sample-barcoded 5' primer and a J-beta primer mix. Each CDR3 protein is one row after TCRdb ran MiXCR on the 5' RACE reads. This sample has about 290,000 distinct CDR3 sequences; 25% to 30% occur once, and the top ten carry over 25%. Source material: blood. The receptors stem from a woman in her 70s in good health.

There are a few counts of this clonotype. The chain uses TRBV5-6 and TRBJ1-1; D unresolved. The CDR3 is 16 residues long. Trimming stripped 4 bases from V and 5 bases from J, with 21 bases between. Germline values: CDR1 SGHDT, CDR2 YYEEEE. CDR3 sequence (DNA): TGTGCCAGCAGCGCCGGGCCGTCAACCCCCAATACTGAAGCTTTCTTT. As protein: CASSAGPSTPNTEAFF.

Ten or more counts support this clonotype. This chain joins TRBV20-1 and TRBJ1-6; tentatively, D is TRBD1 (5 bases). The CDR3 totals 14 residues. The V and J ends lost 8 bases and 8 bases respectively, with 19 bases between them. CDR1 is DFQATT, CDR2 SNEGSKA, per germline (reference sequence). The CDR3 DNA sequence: TGCAGTCCGGGGATCCGGGACGGAGATTCACCCCTCCACTTT. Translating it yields CSPGIRDGDSPLHF.

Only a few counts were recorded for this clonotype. The DNA of the CDR3 is TGTGCCAGCAGCTTTGAACAGGGGCTCACTGAAGCTTTCTTT. This sequence encodes CASSFEQGLTEAFF. J is TRBJ1-1 and V is TRBV7-9; 7 positions match TRBD1. The CDR3 spans 14 residues. Germline values: CDR1 SEHNR, CDR2 FQNEAQ (reference sequence). With 3 bases clipped from V and 4 bases from J, the junction kept 5 bases outside the gene matches.

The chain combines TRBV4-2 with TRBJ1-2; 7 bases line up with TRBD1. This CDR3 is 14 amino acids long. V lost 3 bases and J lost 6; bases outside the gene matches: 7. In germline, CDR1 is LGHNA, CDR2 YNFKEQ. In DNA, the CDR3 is TGTGCCAGCAGCCATCTTTGGGGGACAGATGGCTACACCTTC. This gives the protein CASSHLWGTDGYTF.

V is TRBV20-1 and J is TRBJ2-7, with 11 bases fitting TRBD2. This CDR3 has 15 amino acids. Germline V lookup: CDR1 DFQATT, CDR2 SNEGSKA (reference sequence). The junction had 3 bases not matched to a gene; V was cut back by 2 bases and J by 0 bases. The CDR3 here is CSARSTSGSSYEQYF. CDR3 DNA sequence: TGCAGTGCTAGATCCACTAGCGGGAGCTCCTACGAGCAGTACTTC.

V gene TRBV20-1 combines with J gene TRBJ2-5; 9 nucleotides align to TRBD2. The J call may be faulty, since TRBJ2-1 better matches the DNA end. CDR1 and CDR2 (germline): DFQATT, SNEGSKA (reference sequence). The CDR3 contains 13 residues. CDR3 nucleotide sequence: TGCAGTGCCCTGACTAGCGGATCCAATGAGCAGTTCTTC. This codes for CSALTSGSNEQFF.

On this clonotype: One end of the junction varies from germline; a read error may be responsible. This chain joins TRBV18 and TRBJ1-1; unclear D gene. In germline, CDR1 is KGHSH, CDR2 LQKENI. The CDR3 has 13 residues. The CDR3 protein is CASSSPLGTEAFF. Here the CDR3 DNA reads TGTGCCAGCTCATCACCCTTAGGCACTGAAGCTTTCTTT.

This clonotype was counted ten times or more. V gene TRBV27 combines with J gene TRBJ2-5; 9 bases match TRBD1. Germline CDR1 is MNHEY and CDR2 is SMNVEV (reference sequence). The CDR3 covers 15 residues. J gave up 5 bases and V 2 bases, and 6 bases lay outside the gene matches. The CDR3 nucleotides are TGTGCCAGCAGTTTAAGGATTGGACAGGGGGAGACCCAGTACTTC. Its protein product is CASSLRIGQGETQYF.

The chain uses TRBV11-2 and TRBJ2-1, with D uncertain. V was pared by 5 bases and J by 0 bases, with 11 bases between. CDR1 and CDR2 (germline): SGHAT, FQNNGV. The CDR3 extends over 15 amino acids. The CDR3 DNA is TGTGCCAGCAGCCTTTCAGCCTTCTCCTACAATGAGCAGTTCTTC. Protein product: CASSLSAFSYNEQFF.

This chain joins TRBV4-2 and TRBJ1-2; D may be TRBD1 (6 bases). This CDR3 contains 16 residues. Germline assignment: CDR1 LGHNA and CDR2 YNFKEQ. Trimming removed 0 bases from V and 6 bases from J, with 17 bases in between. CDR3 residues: CASSQEGAGPFHGYTF. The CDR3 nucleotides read TGTGCCAGCAGCCAAGAGGGGGCTGGGCCGTTTCATGGCTACACCTTC.

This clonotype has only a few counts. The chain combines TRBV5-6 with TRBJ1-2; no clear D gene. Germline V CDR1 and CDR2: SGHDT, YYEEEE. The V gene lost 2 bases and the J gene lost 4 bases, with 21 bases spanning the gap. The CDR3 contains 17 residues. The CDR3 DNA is TGTGCCAGCAGCTTTGACATGCGGTTAGGTTCCACCTATGGCTACACCTTC. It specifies CASSFDMRLGSTYGYTF.

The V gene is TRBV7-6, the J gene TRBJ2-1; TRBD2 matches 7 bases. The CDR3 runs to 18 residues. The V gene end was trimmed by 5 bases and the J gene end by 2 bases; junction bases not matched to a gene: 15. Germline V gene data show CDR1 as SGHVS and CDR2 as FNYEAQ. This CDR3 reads CASSRGVAGGSPYNEQFF. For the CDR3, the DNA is TGTGCCAGCAGCCGAGGCGTAGCGGGCGGAAGCCCCTACAATGAGCAGTTCTTC. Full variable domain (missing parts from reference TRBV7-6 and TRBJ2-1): GAGVSQSPRYKVTKRGQDVALRCDPISGHVSLYWYRQALGQGPEFLTYFNYEAQQDKSGLPNDRFSAERPEGSISTLTIQRTEQRDSAMYRCASSRGVAGGSPYNEQFFGPGTRLTVL.

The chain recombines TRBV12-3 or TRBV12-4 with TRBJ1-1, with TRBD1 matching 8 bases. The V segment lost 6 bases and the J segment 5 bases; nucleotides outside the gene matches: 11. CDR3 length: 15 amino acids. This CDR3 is CASRGGQGRGTEAFF. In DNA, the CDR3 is TGTGCCAGCAGGGGAGGACAGGGCCGTGGTACTGAAGCTTTCTTT.

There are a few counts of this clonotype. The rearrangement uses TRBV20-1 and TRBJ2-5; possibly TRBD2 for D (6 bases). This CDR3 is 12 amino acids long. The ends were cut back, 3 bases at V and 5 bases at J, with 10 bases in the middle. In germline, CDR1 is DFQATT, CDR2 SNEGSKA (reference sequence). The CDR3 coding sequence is TGCAGTGCTAGTGGAGGGAGGGAGACCCAGTACTTC. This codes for CSASGGRETQYF.

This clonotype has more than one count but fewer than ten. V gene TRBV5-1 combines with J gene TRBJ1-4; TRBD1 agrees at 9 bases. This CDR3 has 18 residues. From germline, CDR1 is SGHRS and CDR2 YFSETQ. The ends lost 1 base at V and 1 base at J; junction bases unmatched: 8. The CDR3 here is CASSLLQQTGGTNEKLFF. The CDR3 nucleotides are TGCGCCAGCAGCTTGCTCCAGCAGACAGGGGGAACTAATGAAAAACTGTTTTTT.

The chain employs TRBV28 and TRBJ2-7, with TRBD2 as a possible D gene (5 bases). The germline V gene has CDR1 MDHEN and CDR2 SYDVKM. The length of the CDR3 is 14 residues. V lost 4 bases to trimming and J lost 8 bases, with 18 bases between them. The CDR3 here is CASSSAAVEVKQYF. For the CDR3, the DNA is TGTGCCAGCAGTTCAGCGGCGGTGGAGGTGAAGCAGTACTTC.

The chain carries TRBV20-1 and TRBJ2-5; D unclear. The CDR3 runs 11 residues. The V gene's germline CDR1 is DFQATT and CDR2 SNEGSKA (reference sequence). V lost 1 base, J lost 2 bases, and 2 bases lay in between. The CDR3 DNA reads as TGCAGTGCTAGAGTTCAAGAGACCCAGTACTTC. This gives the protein CSARVQETQYF.

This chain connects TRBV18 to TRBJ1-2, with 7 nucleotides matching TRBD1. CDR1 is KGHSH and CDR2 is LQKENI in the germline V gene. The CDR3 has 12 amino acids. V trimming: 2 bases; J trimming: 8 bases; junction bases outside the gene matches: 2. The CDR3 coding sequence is TGTGCCAGCTCACCAGGGGACAGAGGCTACACCTTC. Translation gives CASSPGDRGYTF.

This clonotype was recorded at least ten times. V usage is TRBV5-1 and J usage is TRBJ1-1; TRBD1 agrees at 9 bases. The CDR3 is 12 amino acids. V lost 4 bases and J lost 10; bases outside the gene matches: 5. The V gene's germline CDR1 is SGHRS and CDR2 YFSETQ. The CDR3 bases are TGCGCCAGCAGCCAGGGACAGGGTGGAGCTTTCTTT. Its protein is CASSQGQGGAFF.

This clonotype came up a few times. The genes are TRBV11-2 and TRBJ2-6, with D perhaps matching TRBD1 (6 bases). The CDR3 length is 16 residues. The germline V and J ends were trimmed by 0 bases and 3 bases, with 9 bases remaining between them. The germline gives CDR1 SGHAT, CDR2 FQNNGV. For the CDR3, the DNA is TGTGCCAGCAGCTTAGAGGGGGCTGGTGGGGCCAACGTCCTGACTTTC. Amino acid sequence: CASSLEGAGGANVLTF.

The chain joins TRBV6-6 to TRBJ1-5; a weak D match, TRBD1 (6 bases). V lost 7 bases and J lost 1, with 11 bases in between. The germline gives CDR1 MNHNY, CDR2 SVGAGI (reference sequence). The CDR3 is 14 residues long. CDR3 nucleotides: TGTGCCAGCACCCCCAGGGGAAGCAATCAGCCCCAGCATTTT. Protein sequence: CASTPRGSNQPQHF.

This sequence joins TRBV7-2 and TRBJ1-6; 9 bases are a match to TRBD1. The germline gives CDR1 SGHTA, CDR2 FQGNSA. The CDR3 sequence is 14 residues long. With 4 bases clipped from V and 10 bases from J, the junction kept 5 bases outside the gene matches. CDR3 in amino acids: CASSYTGGGSPLHF. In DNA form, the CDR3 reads TGTGCCAGCAGCTACACAGGGGGCGGATCACCCCTCCACTTT.

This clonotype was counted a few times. CDR3 in DNA: TGCGCCAGCAGCCAAGTTCACGGATCCTACGCGGAGCAGTACTTC. The encoded protein is CASSQVHGSYAEQYF. The V and J genes are TRBV4-1 and TRBJ2-7, with no clear D. This CDR3 region has 15 residues. V was clipped by 1 base and J by 7 bases, with 17 bases between them. Germline CDR1 is MGHRA and CDR2 is YSYEKL.

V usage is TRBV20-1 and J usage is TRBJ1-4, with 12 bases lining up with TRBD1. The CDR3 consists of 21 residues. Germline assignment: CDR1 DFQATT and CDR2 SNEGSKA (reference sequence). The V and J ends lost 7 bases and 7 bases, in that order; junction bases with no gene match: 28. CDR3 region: CSVQGEYRDRGLGERGEKLFF. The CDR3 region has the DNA TGCAGTGTTCAGGGCGAATATCGGGACAGGGGGCTGGGGGAACGAGGTGAAAAACTGTTTTTT.

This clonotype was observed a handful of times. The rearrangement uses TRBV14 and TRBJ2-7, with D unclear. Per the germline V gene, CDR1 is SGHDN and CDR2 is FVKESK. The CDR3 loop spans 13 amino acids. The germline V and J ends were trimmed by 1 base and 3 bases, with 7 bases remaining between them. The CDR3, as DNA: TGTGCCAGCAGCCAAGGCAGTTACTACGAGCAGTACTTC. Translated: CASSQGSYYEQYF.

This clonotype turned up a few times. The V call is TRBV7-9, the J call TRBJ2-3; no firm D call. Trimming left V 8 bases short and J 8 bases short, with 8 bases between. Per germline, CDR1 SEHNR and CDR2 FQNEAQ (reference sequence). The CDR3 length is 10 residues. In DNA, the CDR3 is TGTGCCAGCTCCTTAGGTACGCAGTATTTT. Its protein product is CASSLGTQYF.

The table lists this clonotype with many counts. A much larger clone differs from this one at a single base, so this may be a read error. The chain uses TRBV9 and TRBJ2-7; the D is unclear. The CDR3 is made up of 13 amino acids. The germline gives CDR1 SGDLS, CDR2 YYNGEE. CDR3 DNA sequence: TGTGTCAGCAGCGTAGCCGCCGAAGGACAGCAGTACTTC. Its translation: CVSSVAAEGQQYF.

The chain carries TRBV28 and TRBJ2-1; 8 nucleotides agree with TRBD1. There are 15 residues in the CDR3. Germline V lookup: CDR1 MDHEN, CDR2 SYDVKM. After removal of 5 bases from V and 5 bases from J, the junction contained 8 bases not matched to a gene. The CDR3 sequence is CASSPGTTGDNEQFF. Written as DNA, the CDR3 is TGTGCCAGCAGTCCCGGAACGACAGGGGACAATGAGCAGTTCTTC.

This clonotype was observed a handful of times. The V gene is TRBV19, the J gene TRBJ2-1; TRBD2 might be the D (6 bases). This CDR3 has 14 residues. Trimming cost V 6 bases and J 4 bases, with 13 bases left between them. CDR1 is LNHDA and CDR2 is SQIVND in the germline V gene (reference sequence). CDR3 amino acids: CASRQPEGYNEQFF. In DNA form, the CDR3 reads TGTGCCAGTAGGCAACCGGAGGGGTACAATGAGCAGTTCTTC.

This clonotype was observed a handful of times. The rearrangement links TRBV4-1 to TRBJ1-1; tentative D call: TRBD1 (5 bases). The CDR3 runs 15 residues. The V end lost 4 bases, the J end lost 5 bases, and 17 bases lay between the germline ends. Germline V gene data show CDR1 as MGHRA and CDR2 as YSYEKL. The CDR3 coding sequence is TGCGCCAGCAGCCGCCTCGGACACTCAATAACTGAAGCTTTCTTT. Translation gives CASSRLGHSITEAFF.